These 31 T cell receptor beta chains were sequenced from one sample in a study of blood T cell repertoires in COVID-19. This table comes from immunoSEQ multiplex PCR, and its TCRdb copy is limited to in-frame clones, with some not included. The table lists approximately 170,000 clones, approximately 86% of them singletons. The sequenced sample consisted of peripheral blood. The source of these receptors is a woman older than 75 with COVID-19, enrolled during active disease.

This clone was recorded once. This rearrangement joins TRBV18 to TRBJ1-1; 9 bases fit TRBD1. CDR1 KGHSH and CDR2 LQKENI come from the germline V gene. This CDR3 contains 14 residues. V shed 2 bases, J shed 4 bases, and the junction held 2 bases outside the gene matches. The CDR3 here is CASSPSGQGTEAFF. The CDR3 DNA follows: TGTGCCAGCTCACCATCGGGACAGGGCACTGAAGCTTTCTTT.

The CDR3 spells CASSTRDKGNQPQHF. In nucleotides, the CDR3 is TGTGCCAGCAGTACTCGGGACAAAGGCAATCAGCCCCAGCATTTT. This chain joins TRBV6-5 and TRBJ1-5; perhaps TRBD1 as D (6 bases). This CDR3 has 15 residues. Deletions cut 5 bases from V and 2 bases from J, with 13 bases between. From germline, CDR1 is MNHEY and CDR2 SVGAGI.

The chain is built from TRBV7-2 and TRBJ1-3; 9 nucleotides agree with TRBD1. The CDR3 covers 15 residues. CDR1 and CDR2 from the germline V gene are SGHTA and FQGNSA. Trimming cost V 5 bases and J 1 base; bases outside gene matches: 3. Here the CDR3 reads CASSATGGSGNTIYF. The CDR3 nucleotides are TGTGCCAGCAGCGCGACAGGGGGGTCTGGAAACACCATATATTTT.

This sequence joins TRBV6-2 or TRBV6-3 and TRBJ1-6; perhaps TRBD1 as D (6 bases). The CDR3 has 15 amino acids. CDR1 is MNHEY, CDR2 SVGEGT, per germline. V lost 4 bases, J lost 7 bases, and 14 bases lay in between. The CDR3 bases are TGTGCCAGCAGTTCCGGTTACAGGGCGAATTCACCCCTCCACTTT. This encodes CASSSGYRANSPLHF.

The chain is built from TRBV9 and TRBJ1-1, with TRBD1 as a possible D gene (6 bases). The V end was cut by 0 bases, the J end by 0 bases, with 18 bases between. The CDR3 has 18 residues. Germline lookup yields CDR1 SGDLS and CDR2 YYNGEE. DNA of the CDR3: TGTGCCAGCAGCGTAGGTGTTGGGGGCAGCAGCGTGAACACTGAAGCTTTCTTT. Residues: CASSVGVGGSSVNTEAFF.

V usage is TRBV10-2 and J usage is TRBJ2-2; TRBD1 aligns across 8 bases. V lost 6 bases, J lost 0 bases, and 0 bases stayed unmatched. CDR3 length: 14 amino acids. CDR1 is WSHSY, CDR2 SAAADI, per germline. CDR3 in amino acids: CASRQGANTGELFF. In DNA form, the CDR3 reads TGCGCCAGCAGACAGGGGGCGAACACCGGGGAGCTGTTTTTT.

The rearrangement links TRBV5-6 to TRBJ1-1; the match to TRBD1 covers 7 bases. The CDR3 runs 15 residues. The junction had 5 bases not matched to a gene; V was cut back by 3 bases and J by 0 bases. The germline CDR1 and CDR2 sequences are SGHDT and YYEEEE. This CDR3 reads CASSWGQLMNTEAFF. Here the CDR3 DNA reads TGTGCCAGCAGCTGGGGACAGCTTATGAACACTGAAGCTTTCTTT. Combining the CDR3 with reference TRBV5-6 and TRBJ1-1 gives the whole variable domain DAGVTQSPTHLIKTRGQQVTLRCSPKSGHDTVSWYQQALGQGPQFIFQYYEEEERQRGNFPDRFSGHQFPNYSSELNVNALLLGDSALYLCASSWGQLMNTEAFFGQGTRLTVV.

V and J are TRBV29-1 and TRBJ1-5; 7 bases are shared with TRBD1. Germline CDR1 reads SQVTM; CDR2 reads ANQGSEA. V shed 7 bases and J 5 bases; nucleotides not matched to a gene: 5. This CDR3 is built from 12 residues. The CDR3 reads CSARQGDQPQHF. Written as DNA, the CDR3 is TGCAGCGCCCGACAGGGTGATCAGCCCCAGCATTTT.

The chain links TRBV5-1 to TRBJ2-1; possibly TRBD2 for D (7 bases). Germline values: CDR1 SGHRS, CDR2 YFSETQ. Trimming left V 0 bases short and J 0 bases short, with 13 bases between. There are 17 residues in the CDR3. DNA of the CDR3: TGCGCCAGCAGCTTGGGAGGGGGGACTAACTCCTACAATGAGCAGTTCTTC. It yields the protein CASSLGGGTNSYNEQFF.

The CDR3 nucleotides read TGTGCCAGCAGGATGACAGGGGTCTACGAGCAGTACTTC. It encodes CASRMTGVYEQYF. The chain recombines TRBV2 with TRBJ2-7; 8 bases agree with TRBD1. The CDR3 runs to 13 residues. After removal of 6 bases from V and 3 bases from J, the junction contained 4 bases not matched to a gene. Germline loops: CDR1 SNHLY, CDR2 FYNNEI.

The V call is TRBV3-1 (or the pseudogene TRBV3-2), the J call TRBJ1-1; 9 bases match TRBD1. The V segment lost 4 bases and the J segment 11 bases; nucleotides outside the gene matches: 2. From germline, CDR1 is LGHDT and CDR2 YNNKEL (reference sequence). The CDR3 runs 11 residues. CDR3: CASSRDREAFF. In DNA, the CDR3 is TGTGCCAGCAGCCGGGACAGGGAGGCTTTCTTT.

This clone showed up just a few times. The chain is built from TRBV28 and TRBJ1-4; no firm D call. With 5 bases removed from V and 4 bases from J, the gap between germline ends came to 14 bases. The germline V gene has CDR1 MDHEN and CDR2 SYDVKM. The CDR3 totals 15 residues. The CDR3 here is CASSPGGPGNEKLFF. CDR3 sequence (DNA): TGTGCCAGCAGTCCCGGCGGTCCGGGTAATGAAAAACTGTTTTTT.

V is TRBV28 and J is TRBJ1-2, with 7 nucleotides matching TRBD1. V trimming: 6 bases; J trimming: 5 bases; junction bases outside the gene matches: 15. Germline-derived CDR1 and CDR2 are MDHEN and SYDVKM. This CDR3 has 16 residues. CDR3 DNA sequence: TGTGCCAGCAGCCCTACCCTGACAGGGAGAACGTATGGCTACACCTTC. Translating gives CASSPTLTGRTYGYTF.

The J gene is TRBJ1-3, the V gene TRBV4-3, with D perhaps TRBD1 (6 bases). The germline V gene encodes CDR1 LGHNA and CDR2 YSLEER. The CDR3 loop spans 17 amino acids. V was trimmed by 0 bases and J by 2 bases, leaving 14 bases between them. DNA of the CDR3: TGCGCCAGCAGCCAAGAACTCCGAGGGGGTGCTGGAAACACCATATATTTT. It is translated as CASSQELRGGAGNTIYF.

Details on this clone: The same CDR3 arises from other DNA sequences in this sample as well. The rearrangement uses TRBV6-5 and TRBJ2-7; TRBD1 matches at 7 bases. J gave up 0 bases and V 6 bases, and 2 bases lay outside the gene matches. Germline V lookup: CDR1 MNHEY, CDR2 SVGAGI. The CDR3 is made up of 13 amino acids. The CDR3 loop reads CASRRQGSYEQYF. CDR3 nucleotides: TGTGCCAGCAGAAGACAGGGCTCCTACGAGCAGTACTTC.

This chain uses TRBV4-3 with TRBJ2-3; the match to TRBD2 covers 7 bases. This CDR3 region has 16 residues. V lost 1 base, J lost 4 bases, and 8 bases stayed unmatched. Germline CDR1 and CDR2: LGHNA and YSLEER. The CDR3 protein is CASSQGRGRAADTQYF. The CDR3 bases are TGCGCCAGCAGCCAAGGACGTGGGAGGGCCGCAGATACGCAGTATTTT.

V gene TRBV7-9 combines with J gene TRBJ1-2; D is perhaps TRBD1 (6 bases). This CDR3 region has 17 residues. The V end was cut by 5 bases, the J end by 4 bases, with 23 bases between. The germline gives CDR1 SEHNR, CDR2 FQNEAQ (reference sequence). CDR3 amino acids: CASSPEPLLQGTYGYTF. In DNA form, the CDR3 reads TGTGCCAGCAGCCCGGAGCCACTCCTACAGGGAACCTATGGCTACACCTTC.

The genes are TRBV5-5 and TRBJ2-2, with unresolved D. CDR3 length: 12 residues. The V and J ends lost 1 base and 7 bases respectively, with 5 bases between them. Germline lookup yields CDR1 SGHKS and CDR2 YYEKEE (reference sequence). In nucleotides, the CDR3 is TGTGCCAGCAGCTTGTATAACGGGGAGCTGTTTTTT. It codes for CASSLYNGELFF.

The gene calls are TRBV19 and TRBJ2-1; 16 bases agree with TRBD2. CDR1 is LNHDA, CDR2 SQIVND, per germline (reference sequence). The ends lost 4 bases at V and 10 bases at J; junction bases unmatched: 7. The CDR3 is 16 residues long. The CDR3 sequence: CASSTGTSGRGREQFF. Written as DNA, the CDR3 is TGTGCCAGTAGTACTGGGACTAGCGGGAGGGGGCGCGAGCAGTTCTTC. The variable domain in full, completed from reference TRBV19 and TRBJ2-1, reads DGGITQSPKYLFRKEGQNVTLSCEQNLNHDAMYWYRQDPGQGLRLIYYSQIVNDFQKGDIAEGYSVSREKKESFPLTVTSAQKNPTAFYLCASSTGTSGRGREQFFGPGTRLTVL.

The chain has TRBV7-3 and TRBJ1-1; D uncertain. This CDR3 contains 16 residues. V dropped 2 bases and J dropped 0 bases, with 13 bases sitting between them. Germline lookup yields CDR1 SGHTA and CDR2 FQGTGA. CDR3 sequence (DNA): TGTGCCAGCAGCTTATTACCGGGAGCCATGAACACTGAAGCTTTCTTT. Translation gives CASSLLPGAMNTEAFF.

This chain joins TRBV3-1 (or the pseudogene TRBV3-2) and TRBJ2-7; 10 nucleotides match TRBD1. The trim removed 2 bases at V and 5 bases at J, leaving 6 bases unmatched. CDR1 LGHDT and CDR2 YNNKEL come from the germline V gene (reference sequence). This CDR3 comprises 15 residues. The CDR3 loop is CASSQTGQGLNEQYF. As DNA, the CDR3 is TGTGCCAGCAGCCAAACGGGACAGGGGCTTAACGAGCAGTACTTC.

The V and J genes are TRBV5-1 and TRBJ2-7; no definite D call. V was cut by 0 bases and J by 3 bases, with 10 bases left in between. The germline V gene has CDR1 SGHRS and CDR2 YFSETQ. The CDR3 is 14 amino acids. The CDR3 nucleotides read TGCGCCAGCAGCTTGGCCCCTAGGAACTACGAGCAGTACTTC. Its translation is CASSLAPRNYEQYF.

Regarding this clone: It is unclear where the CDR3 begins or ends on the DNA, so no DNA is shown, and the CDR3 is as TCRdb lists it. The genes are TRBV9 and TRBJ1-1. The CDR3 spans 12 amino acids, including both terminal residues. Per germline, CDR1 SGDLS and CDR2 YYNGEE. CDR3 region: CASSVAGGATFF.

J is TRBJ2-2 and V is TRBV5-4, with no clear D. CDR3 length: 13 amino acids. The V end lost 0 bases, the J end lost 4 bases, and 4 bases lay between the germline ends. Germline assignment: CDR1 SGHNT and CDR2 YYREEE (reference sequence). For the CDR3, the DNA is TGTGCCAGCAGCTTGGACAGCACCGGGGAGCTGTTTTTT. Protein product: CASSLDSTGELFF.

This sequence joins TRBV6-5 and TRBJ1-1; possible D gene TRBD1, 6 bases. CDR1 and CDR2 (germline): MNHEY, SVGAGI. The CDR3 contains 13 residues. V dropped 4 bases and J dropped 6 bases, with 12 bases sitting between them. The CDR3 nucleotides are TGTGCCAGCAGTTTGGCGGGGGGCGCTGAAGCTTTCTTT. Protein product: CASSLAGGAEAFF.

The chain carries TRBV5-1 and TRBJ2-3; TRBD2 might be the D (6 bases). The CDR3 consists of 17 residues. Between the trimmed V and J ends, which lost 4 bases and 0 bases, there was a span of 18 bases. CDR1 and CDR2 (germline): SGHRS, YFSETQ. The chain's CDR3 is CASSAGLGLASTDTQYF. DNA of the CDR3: TGCGCCAGCAGCGCAGGGCTGGGACTCGCCAGCACAGATACGCAGTATTTT.

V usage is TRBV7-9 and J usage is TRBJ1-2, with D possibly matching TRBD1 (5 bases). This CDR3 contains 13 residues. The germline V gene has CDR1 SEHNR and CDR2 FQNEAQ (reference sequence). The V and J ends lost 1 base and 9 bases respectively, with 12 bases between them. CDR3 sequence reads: CASSLELGQSYTF. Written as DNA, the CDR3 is TGTGCCAGCAGCTTAGAGTTGGGGCAGAGCTACACCTTC.

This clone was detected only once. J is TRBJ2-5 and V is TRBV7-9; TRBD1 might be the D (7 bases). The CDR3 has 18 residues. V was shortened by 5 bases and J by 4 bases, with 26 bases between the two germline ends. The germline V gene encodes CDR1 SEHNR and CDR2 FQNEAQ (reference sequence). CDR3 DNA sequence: TGTGCCAGCAGCCTATTAGTAAACCAGGGGGGTTATGGAGAGACCCAGTACTTC. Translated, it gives CASSLLVNQGGYGETQYF.

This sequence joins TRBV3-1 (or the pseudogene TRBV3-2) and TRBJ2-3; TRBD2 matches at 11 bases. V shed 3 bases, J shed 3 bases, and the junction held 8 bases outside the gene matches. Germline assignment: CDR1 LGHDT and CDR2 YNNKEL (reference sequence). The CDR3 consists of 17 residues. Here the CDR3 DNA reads TGTGCCAGCAGCCACGGGACTAGCGGAGGGGGAACAGATACGCAGTATTTT. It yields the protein CASSHGTSGGGTDTQYF.

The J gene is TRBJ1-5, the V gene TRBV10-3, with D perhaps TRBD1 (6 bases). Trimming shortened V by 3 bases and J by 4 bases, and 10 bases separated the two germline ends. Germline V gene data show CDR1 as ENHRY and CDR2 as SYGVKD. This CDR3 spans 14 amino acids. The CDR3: CAISEEGENQPQHF. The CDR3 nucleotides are TGTGCCATCAGTGAAGAGGGGGAAAATCAGCCCCAGCATTTT.

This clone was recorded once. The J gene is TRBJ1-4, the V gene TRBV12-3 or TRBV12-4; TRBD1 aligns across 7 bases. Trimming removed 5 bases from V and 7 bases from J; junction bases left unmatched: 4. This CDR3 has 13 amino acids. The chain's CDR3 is CASSARQGEKLFF. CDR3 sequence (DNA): TGTGCCAGCAGTGCAAGACAGGGTGAAAAACTGTTTTTT.